This T cell receptor (beta chain) was obtained from a study of beta chain features in type 1 diabetes. Whole-study results and caveats: Since sequencing was performed on cDNA, cells with high TCR expression could be over-represented. When Type 1 diabetes patients were examined, their TCRB CDR3s proved moderately but significantly shorter in all four CD4+ subsets. In comparison with healthy donors, patients had naive, central memory and Treg TCRB repertoires that appeared more similar. Individuals with type 1 diabetes displayed fewer insertions and more deletions at VDJ junctions.

This clone was seen only a few times. The antigen is undetermined. Isolated RNA was reverse transcribed in full, so expressed TCRB transcripts were sequenced. Clones were read by immunoSEQ multiplex PCR, and TCRdb kept only the in-frame ones, dropping some. The sample has 300,000 to 450,000 clones; around a fifth are singletons. This receptor was taken from a woman aged 18-30 years in good health. The sequencing sample was made of naive CD4+ T cells from blood.

CDR3 sequence (DNA): TGTGCCTGGAATCGTCTGATTGAGGTTTACAGGGGAATTAATTCACCCCTCCACTTT. It translates to CAWNRLIEVYRGINSPLHF. This chain connects TRBV30 to TRBJ1-6, with TRBD1 matching over 7 bases. J was trimmed by 6 bases and V by 4 bases; bases with no gene match: 21. The CDR3 contains 19 residues. Germline-derived CDR1 and CDR2 are GTSNPN and SVGIG (reference sequence).